These T cell receptor beta chains were read from a single sample in a study of post-analysis software for immune sequencing data. TCRdb redid the calling of the PCR reads with MiXCR, one entry per CDR3 protein. This table holds some 450,000 distinct CDR3 sequences, 45% found once. The sequencing sample was made of blood. These receptors all stem from a girl between 5 and 17 years old with multiple sclerosis. CDR3s include the opening cysteine and the closing phenylalanine or tryptophan. The order of the fields is CDR3 DNA, CDR3 protein, J gene, clone size, D gene, V gene. D genes are given only for firm matches. A row's size may be missing; if present it is once, few, many or a size class.

TGTGCCAGCAGTGAACGGCAGAGTAGTATGTACGAGCAGTACTTC	CASSERQSSMYEQYF	TRBJ2-7	NA	NA	TRBV2
TGTGCCAGCAACGGGCAGGCTGGCTACACCTTC	CASNGQAGYTF	TRBJ1-2	few	NA	TRBV6-5
TGTGCCAGCAGAGAAACAGTTGAGCAGTTCTTC	CASRETVEQFF	TRBJ2-1	NA	NA	TRBV28
TGTGCCAGCAGCTACGTAAGGGAGGAGATTGGGGAGACCCAGTACTTC	CASSYVREEIGETQYF	TRBJ2-5	few	NA	TRBV5-8
TGTGCCACCAGCAGAGATTGGTCTAGCGGGTACAATGAGCAGTTCTTC	CATSRDWSSGYNEQFF	TRBJ2-1	NA	TRBD2	TRBV15
TGTGCCAGCAGGGGGGATCTCTACAATGAGCAGTTCTTC	CASRGDLYNEQFF	TRBJ2-1	NA	NA	TRBV5-6
TGTGCCAGCAGTCCGAGCGGACAGGGAACGATTCTCTATGGCTACACCTTC	CASSPSGQGTILYGYTF	TRBJ1-2	few	TRBD1	TRBV27
TGTGCCAGCAGCTTCGGGACAGGGGGCAATCAGCCCCAGCATTTT	CASSFGTGGNQPQHF	TRBJ1-5	few	TRBD1	TRBV7-2
TGTGCCACCAGTGAGTCAGGGGCGAGAGGATCTGGGGCCAACGTCCTGACTTTC	CATSESGARGSGANVLTF	TRBJ2-6	few	NA	TRBV24-1
TGCGCCAGCAGCTTGACAGTTTCCTACAATGAGCAGTTCTTC	CASSLTVSYNEQFF	TRBJ2-1	few	NA	TRBV5-1
TGTGCCAGCAGCTCCCTACCGGGCGGGGTTCATAGCACAGATACGCAGTATTTT	CASSSLPGGVHSTDTQYF	TRBJ2-3	NA	NA	TRBV7-9
TGTGCCAGCAGTTTATACTGGGGACAGGGGGCGAGTGAGCAGTACTTC	CASSLYWGQGASEQYF	TRBJ2-7	NA	TRBD1	TRBV27
TGTGCCAGCAGCTTACCCGGGGCCTTTCTTGGGGCCAACGTCCTGACTTTC	CASSLPGAFLGANVLTF	TRBJ2-6	once	NA	TRBV7-9
TGTGCCAGCAGTTATCGCCCGCCCTGGGAGGGGGTCTACAGCAATGAGCAGTTCTTC	CASSYRPPWEGVYSNEQFF	TRBJ2-1	NA	NA	TRBV6-5
TGTGCCAGCAGTTTAGGGGACGGTAGTAAAGAGACCCAGTACTTC	CASSLGDGSKETQYF	TRBJ2-5	many	NA	TRBV12-3/TRBV12-4
TGTGCCAGCAGTGTAATTTACAGGGGCGAGACCCAGTACTTC	CASSVIYRGETQYF	TRBJ2-5	few	TRBD1	TRBV6-1
TGTGCCAGCAGTTTGAGCTGGCAAGAGACCCAGTACTTC	CASSLSWQETQYF	TRBJ2-5	few	NA	TRBV12-3/TRBV12-4
TGCAGTGCTAGACTAACAGGGTCGGATACGCAGTATTTT	CSARLTGSDTQYF	TRBJ2-3	NA	NA	TRBV20-1
TGCAGTGCTAGAGTGGAGCGGGAAAGGAGTGAGCAGTTCTTC	CSARVERERSEQFF	TRBJ2-1	NA	TRBD2	TRBV20-1
TGTGCCAGCTCACAGGAGGTCCCTAGCACAGATACGCAGTATTTT	CASSQEVPSTDTQYF	TRBJ2-3	NA	NA	TRBV18
TGTGCCAGCAGCTTGACTGGCGAGGATACGCAGTATTTT	CASSLTGEDTQYF	TRBJ2-3	NA	NA	TRBV7-2
TGCGCCAGCAGCTACTATCAGCGGGAGGAGCAGTTCTTC	CASSYYQREEQFF	TRBJ2-1	NA	TRBD2	TRBV5-1
TGTGCCAGCAGTTTTGGCGGGAGGGGTTACGAGCAGTACTTC	CASSFGGRGYEQYF	TRBJ2-7	NA	TRBD2	TRBV27
TGTGCCATCTCCTTAGGAGGGGACTACGAGCAGTACTTC	CAISLGGDYEQYF	TRBJ2-7	few	NA	TRBV10-3
TGTGCCAGCTCTTGGGCGGGACTTGGCAATGAGCAGTTCTTC	CASSWAGLGNEQFF	TRBJ2-1	few	NA	TRBV27
TGCAGTGCTAGCCGGGGAGCGGGAGTTTTAGAGACCCAGTACTTC	CSASRGAGVLETQYF	TRBJ2-5	NA	TRBD2	TRBV20-1
TGTGCCAGCGGATACAGGGCGCGGAGCTATGGCTACACCTTC	CASGYRARSYGYTF	TRBJ1-2	few	NA	TRBV7-9
TGTGCCAGCAGCCTGGATCCGGAGAGCGAGCAGTACTTC	CASSLDPESEQYF	TRBJ2-7	NA	NA	TRBV3-1
TGCGCCAGCAGCTTGGGGTATAGCGGGAAGGACAATGAGCAGTTCTTC	CASSLGYSGKDNEQFF	TRBJ2-1	NA	TRBD2	TRBV5-1
TGTGCCAGCGGCCCTGATACAGGGAGGCACGAGCAGTACTTC	CASGPDTGRHEQYF	TRBJ2-7	few	NA	TRBV12-3/TRBV12-4
TGTGCCAGCAGTTACTTGGGGGGTAACCCCCCGTACGAGCAGTACTTC	CASSYLGGNPPYEQYF	TRBJ2-7	few	NA	TRBV6-6
TGTGCCAGCAGTCCAGGGGGGACTAGCTATAGCCTTTCCTACAATGAGCAGTTCTTC	CASSPGGTSYSLSYNEQFF	TRBJ2-1	NA	TRBD2	TRBV12-3/TRBV12-4
TGTGCCAGCACACGTTCCGAGGGCCAAGAGACCCAGTACTTC	CASTRSEGQETQYF	TRBJ2-5	NA	NA	TRBV14
TGTGCCAGCCGTGACAGGGGGCGACACGAGCAGTACTTC	CASRDRGRHEQYF	TRBJ2-7	NA	TRBD1	TRBV6-2/TRBV6-3
TGTGCCAGCAGTTTATTCGGCCAGCTAGCCAAAAACATTCAGTACTTC	CASSLFGQLAKNIQYF	TRBJ2-4	NA	NA	TRBV28
TGTGCCAGCAGTTTGGGTGAGGGAATTTACGAGCAGTACTTC	CASSLGEGIYEQYF	TRBJ2-7	NA	NA	TRBV12-3/TRBV12-4
TGTGCCAGCAGCTTAGCGTCATGGAGGAACACTGAAGCTTTCTTT	CASSLASWRNTEAFF	TRBJ1-1	NA	NA	TRBV7-2
TGTGCCAGCAGAGAGGAGGGCCCTGGGGACGAGCAGTACTTC	CASREEGPGDEQYF	TRBJ2-7	NA	NA	TRBV5-4
TGTGCCAGCAGCTTACAGGAGCTTGGGGAGCAGTTCTTC	CASSLQELGEQFF	TRBJ2-1	NA	NA	TRBV12-3/TRBV12-4
TGCAGTGCTTCTTGGGCGAGGAGCGATGAGCAGTTCTTC	CSASWARSDEQFF	TRBJ2-1	NA	NA	TRBV20-1
TGTGCCAGCAGCGAGATCATGGGACTATACTCCTACGAGCAGTACTTC	CASSEIMGLYSYEQYF	TRBJ2-7	few	TRBD2	TRBV12-3/TRBV12-4
TGTGCCAGCAGCTCAAAGGCCGGGACAGGGAACACTGAAACTTTCTTT	CASSSKAGTGNTETFF	TRBJ1-1	NA	TRBD1	TRBV6-4
TGTGCCAGCAGTTACTCTAACGGAGCTAACGAGCAGTACTTC	CASSYSNGANEQYF	TRBJ2-7	NA	NA	TRBV6-6
TGCAGCGTTGATTCGGGTCTAGCGGGAGGGTTTGAGCAGTTCTTC	CSVDSGLAGGFEQFF	TRBJ2-1	few	TRBD2	TRBV29-1
TGTGCCAGCAGCCTCCTTCGACAGGGGCCTAACGAAAAACTGTTTTTT	CASSLLRQGPNEKLFF	TRBJ1-4	NA	TRBD1	TRBV4-2
TGCAGTGCTAGAACGGAACGGACCTACAATGAGCAGTTCTTC	CSARTERTYNEQFF	TRBJ2-1	NA	NA	TRBV20-1
TGCGCCAGCAGCTACGACAGGGATGGCTACACCTTC	CASSYDRDGYTF	TRBJ1-2	few	TRBD1	TRBV5-1
TGTGCCAGCAGCCGGGACAACGTCCAAGAGACCCAGTACTTC	CASSRDNVQETQYF	TRBJ2-5	NA	NA	TRBV6-1
TGCAGTGCTGAGGACAGGGAAGAGACCCAGTACTTC	CSAEDREETQYF	TRBJ2-5	few	TRBD1	TRBV20-1